The subject of this entry is one T cell receptor (beta chain). Its matching antigen is unknown. This specimen belongs to a study of CD4+ T cells in melanoma. Overall study results and limits: A reported correlation linked neoantigen-specific CD4+ T cells to CD8+, macrophage and B cell function. In melanoma, neoantigen-specific CD4+ T cells reportedly differed in differentiation state.

TCRdb keeps only in-frame clones here, not all; method: immunoSEQ multiplex PCR. The sample includes around 110,000 clones, about 92% of them seen just once. Sequences were obtained from peripheral blood. This sequence originates from a human donor with melanoma.

DNA for the CDR3: TGTGCCAGCAGCGCAGGAGGACAGGCCTACGAGCAGTACTTC. Its translation is CASSAGGQAYEQYF. This rearrangement joins TRBV9 to TRBJ2-7, with 7 bases lining up with TRBD1. The V and J ends lost 3 bases and 2 bases, in that order; junction bases with no gene match: 5. This CDR3 is 14 amino acids long. The germline V gene encodes CDR1 SGDLS and CDR2 YYNGEE.